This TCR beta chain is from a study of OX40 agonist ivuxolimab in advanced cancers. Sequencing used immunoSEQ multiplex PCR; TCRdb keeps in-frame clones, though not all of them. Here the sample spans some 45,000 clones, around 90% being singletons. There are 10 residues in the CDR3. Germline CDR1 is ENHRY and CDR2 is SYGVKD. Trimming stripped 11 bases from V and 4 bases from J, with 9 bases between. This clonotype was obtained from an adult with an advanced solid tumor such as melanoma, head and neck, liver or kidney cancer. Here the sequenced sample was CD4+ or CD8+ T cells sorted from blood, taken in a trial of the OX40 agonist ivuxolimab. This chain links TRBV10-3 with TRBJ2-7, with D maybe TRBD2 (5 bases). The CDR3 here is CASGEYEQYF. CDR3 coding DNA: TGTGCCTCCGGGGAGTACGAGCAGTACTTC.